The clone carrying this T cell receptor (beta chain) has only one observation. The data are from a study of cytomegalovirus exposure and HLA in healthy donors. The PCR had 60 Vbeta and 13 Jbeta primers. Clones were sequenced by immunoSEQ multiplex PCR, and TCRdb holds only the in-frame ones, with some missing. This sample has tens of thousands of clones, with 66% found just once. This CDR3 has 17 residues. Germline V gene lookup returns CDR1 LGHNA and CDR2 YSLEER. The V end lost 0 bases, the J end lost 6 bases, and 17 bases lay between the germline ends. Sequencing was performed on PBMCs. This receptor was identified in a man aged 50-60 years in good health and CMV-seropositive. The gene calls are TRBV4-3 and TRBJ2-2; D is perhaps TRBD1 (6 bases). The CDR3 loop is CASSQDLAGVLAGELFF. DNA of the CDR3: TGCGCCAGCAGCCAAGATCTGGCAGGGGTATTGGCCGGGGAGCTGTTTTTT.